This T cell receptor (beta chain) derives from a study of T cell repertoires in cytomegalovirus infection. Study-wide results and limits: Within the response measured ex vivo, HLA-C-restricted CMV-specific TCR beta clonotypes were dominant.

Details on this clonotype: Its antigen is still unknown.

TCRdb ran MiXCR on the reads and lists one entry per CDR3 protein. Among approximately 310,000 distinct CDR3 sequences listed, 20% to 25% were seen once. The CDR3 runs to 17 residues. The germline V gene has CDR1 SGHDN and CDR2 FVKESK. Trimming cost V 0 bases and J 0 bases, with 14 bases left between them. This material consisted of cultured PBMCs, taken from culture after CMV antigen stimulation. V gene TRBV14 combines with J gene TRBJ2-5; D perhaps matches TRBD1 (6 bases). This clonotype was sampled from a human donor in good health (CMV status not recorded). Some clones in this sample may be carry-over from other donors' samples. The CDR3 protein is CASSQDLGQGYQETQYF. In DNA form, the CDR3 reads TGTGCCAGCAGCCAAGATCTTGGGCAGGGGTACCAAGAGACCCAGTACTTC.